This T cell receptor beta chain emerged from a study of OX40 agonist ivuxolimab in advanced cancers. Study information: With ivuxolimab, an agonistic anti-OX40 (CD134) antibody, patients were treated.

The count of this clone is one. Method: immunoSEQ multiplex PCR; TCRdb's copy keeps in-frame clones and lacks some. The table has some 86,000 clones, approximately 94% seen once. Blood sampling was done at baseline, cycle 4 day 1, and cycle 7 day 1. The V gene's germline CDR1 is MNHEY and CDR2 SMNVEV (reference sequence). This CDR3 is 15 amino acids long. Trimming took 3 bases from V and 3 from J; bases not matched to a gene: 7. This material consisted of CD4+ or CD8+ T cells sorted from blood, taken in a trial of the OX40 agonist ivuxolimab. The J gene is TRBJ2-7, the V gene TRBV27; 8 nucleotides line up with TRBD1. This sequence was found in an adult with an advanced solid tumor such as melanoma, head and neck, liver or kidney cancer. Here the CDR3 DNA reads TGTGCCAGCAGTTTCTCGGCAGGGGGCGGCTACGAGCAGTACTTC. Its protein is CASSFSAGGGYEQYF.